This T cell receptor beta chain emerged from a study of vaccination and CD4 T cells after COVID-19. About the research overall: In culture, cells were exposed to overlapping spike peptides from SARS-CoV-2, HCoV-NL63, HCoV-OC43 and HCoV-229E.

Sample treatment: roughly 11-day PBMC culture with coronavirus spike peptide pools or control peptides (ViraFEST assay). Whole-study findings and limits: Recorded median SARS-CoV-2-reactive clonotype numbers increased from roughly 19 to 38 without reaching significance. Spike mono-reactivity was shown by 304 of 307 vaccine-specific clones in convalescent patients.

Researchers used the Oncomine TCR Beta short-read assay to sequence DNA from cultured CD4+ T cells. After culture, CD4+ T cells served as the source for genomic DNA extraction. TCRdb passed the PCR reads through MiXCR, listing each CDR3 protein once. This table holds roughly 13,000 distinct CDR3 sequences, 30% to 35% found once. This clonotype was seen a few times. As yet, its antigen is unknown. The length of the CDR3 is 14 residues. Germline V gives CDR1 SGHTA, CDR2 FQGTGA. V shed 4 bases and J shed 5 bases, with 14 bases lying between them. The material was CD4+ T cells from blood, cultured in vitro, obtained after SARS-CoV-2 vaccination. The gene calls are TRBV7-3 and TRBJ2-5; possibly TRBD2 for D (6 bases). This TCR derives from a human donor who had recovered from COVID-19. CDR3 in DNA: TGTGCCAGCAGCTGGGGTGGGGGGAGCGAGACCCAGTACTTC. This translates into CASSWGGGSETQYF.